This T cell receptor (beta chain) came from a study of blood T cells in healthy people across ages. Whole-study findings and limits: Diversity of TCR beta correlated strongly with naive T cell percentage.

Then a second PCR, running about 6 to 11 cycles, was carried out with a sample-barcoded 5' primer and a J-beta primer mix. TCRdb reanalysed the 5' RACE reads using MiXCR and keeps one entry per CDR3 protein. The table shows 730,000 or so distinct CDR3 sequences, with around 41% occurring only once. Turning to this clonotype: Antigen specificity is unknown.

Per the germline V gene, CDR1 is MNHEY and CDR2 is SVGEGT. CDR3 length: 13 amino acids. This sequence was found in a man older than 75 in good health. The sample comprised blood. The V gene is TRBV6-2 or TRBV6-3, the J gene TRBJ2-4, with no clear D. The J call is in doubt because the DNA end fits TRBJ2-5 better. The CDR3 loop reads CASSRRNEETQYF. Here the CDR3 DNA reads TGTGCCAGCAGTCGACGGAACGAAGAGACCCAGTACTTC.